Following are 10 T cell receptor beta chains from one sample sequenced in a study of T cell responses to AZD1222 COVID-19 vaccine. Profiled with immunoSEQ multiplex PCR; TCRdb holds only in-frame clones, not every one. Of roughly 180,000 clones in the sample, 88% were seen once. The starting material was peripheral blood, obtained on day 0 of AZD1222 vaccination. These receptors came from an adult in good health.

J is TRBJ1-4 and V is TRBV10-3, with D perhaps TRBD1 (6 bases). The CDR3 is 14 amino acids. Trimming pared 3 bases from V and 7 bases from J, leaving 12 bases between. Looked up from germline, CDR1 is ENHRY and CDR2 is SYGVKD. Here the CDR3 reads CAISESGAVEKLFF. The CDR3 DNA reads TGTGCCATCAGTGAATCAGGGGCAGTTGAAAAACTGTTTTTT.

This chain uses TRBV19 with TRBJ2-7; the match to TRBD2 covers 7 bases. V lost 1 base, J lost 5 bases, and 8 bases stayed unmatched. CDR1 is LNHDA, CDR2 SQIVND, per germline (reference sequence). The CDR3 is 15 amino acids. The CDR3 DNA reads TGTGCCAGTAGTATAGCTGGCGGGAGCCCCCACGAGCAGTACTTC. This codes for CASSIAGGSPHEQYF.

The CDR3 coding sequence is TGTGCCAGCAGCTTAGATGAAGCGGTGAGCTCCTACAATGAGCAGTTCTTC. This translates into CASSLDEAVSSYNEQFF. V usage is TRBV11-2 and J usage is TRBJ2-1; tentatively, D is TRBD2 (5 bases). Germline V gene data show CDR1 as SGHAT and CDR2 as FQNNGV. Trimming removed 0 bases from V and 0 bases from J, with 12 bases in between. The CDR3 spans 17 residues.

The chain uses TRBV28 and TRBJ2-7; D may match TRBD1 or TRBD2 (5 bases each). Trimming cost V 3 bases and J 0 bases, with 21 bases left between them. This CDR3 comprises 18 residues. CDR1 is MDHEN, CDR2 SYDVKM, per germline. CDR3 sequence (DNA): TGTGCCAGCAGTTTCCCCCTTCGGGGCCAGAGGAGCTCCTACGAGCAGTACTTC. Translating it yields CASSFPLRGQRSSYEQYF.

The chain has TRBV19 and TRBJ2-7; D gene unclear. V lost 8 bases and J lost 6, with 17 bases in between. The CDR3 loop spans 13 amino acids. Germline V CDR1 and CDR2: LNHDA, SQIVND (reference sequence). This chain's CDR3 is CASRLGSSSEQYF. The CDR3 nucleotides are TGTGCCAGTCGTCTGGGATCATCAAGCGAGCAGTACTTC.

This clone has more than one count but fewer than ten. This rearrangement joins TRBV7-2 to TRBJ1-1; no firm D call. The CDR3 runs to 14 residues. Trimming stripped 2 bases from V and 2 bases from J, with 9 bases between. Germline V gives CDR1 SGHTA, CDR2 FQGNSA. The CDR3 loop is CASSLMTENTEAFF. The CDR3 DNA reads as TGTGCCAGCAGCTTAATGACCGAAAACACTGAAGCTTTCTTT.

The chain couples TRBV9 to TRBJ1-4; D is ambiguous. From germline, CDR1 is SGDLS and CDR2 YYNGEE. This CDR3 is 10 amino acids long. V shed 9 bases and J shed 10 bases, with 10 bases lying between them. The DNA for the CDR3 is TGTGCCAACTCTGTCGCAAAACTGTTTTTT. It encodes CANSVAKLFF.

V gene TRBV15 combines with J gene TRBJ2-1; no clear D. The CDR3 runs to 16 residues. Germline CDR1 reads LNHNV; CDR2 reads YYDKDF (reference sequence). Trimming took off 0 bases at V and 0 bases at J, with 9 bases between the two ends. Written as DNA, the CDR3 is TGTGCCACCAGCAGAGAATTCGAGAGCTCCTACAATGAGCAGTTCTTC. It yields the protein CATSREFESSYNEQFF.

V usage is TRBV9 and J usage is TRBJ2-5; D is undetermined. CDR3 length: 13 amino acids. The V gene's germline CDR1 is SGDLS and CDR2 YYNGEE. V lost 1 base, J lost 1 base, and 5 bases lay in between. This chain's CDR3 is CASSVKGQETQYF. CDR3 bases: TGTGCCAGCAGCGTAAAAGGCCAAGAGACCCAGTACTTC.

CDR3 sequence (DNA): TGTGCCAGCAGCCACGCCGGGGGGAATCAGCCCCAGCATTTT. It specifies CASSHAGGNQPQHF. This chain links TRBV7-9 with TRBJ1-5; possible D gene TRBD1, 5 bases. Trimming stripped 5 bases from V and 4 bases from J, with 12 bases between. The CDR3 runs to 14 residues. Looked up from germline, CDR1 is SEHNR and CDR2 is FQNEAQ (reference sequence).